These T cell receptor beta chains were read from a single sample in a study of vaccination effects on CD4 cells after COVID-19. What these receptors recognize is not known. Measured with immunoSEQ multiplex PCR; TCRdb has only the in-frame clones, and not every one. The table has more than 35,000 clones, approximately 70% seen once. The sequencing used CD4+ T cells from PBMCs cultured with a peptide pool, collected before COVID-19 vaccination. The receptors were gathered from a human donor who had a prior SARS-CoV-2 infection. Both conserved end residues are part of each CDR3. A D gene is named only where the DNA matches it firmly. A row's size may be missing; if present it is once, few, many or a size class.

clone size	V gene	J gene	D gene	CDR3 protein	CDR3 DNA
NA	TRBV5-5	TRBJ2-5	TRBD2	CASSLRWTSGGDTQYF	TGTGCCAGCAGCTTGCGGTGGACTAGCGGGGGGGATACCCAGTACTTC
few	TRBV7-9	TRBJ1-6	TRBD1	CASNQQTGDLSPLHF	TGTGCCAGCAACCAACAAACAGGGGACCTGTCACCCCTCCACTTT
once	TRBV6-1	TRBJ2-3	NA	CASSEWDKQYF	TGTGCCAGCAGTGAATGGGACAAGCAGTATTTT
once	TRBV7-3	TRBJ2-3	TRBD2	CASSTSGAEREGTDTQYF	TGTGCCAGCAGCACCTCGGGTGCTGAGCGGGAGGGGACAGATACGCAGTATTTT
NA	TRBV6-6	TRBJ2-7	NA	CASSPWDAHSDEQYF	TGTGCCAGCAGTCCCTGGGACGCCCACTCGGACGAGCAGTACTTC
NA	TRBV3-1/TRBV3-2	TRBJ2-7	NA	CASSQGLGGSDEQYF	TGTGCCAGCAGCCAAGGACTAGGGGGAAGCGACGAGCAGTACTTC
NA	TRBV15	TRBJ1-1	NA	CATSRAVNTEAFF	TGTGCCACCAGCAGGGCGGTGAACACTGAAGCTTTCTTT
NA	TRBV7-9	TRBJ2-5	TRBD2	CASSLWAGGETQYF	TGTGCCAGCAGCTTATGGGCGGGGGGAGAGACCCAGTACTTC
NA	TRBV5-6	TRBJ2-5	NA	CASSFGSHQETQYF	TGTGCCAGCAGCTTTGGGTCGCATCAAGAGACCCAGTACTTC
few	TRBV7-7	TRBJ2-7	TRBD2	CASSLQRTSPLEQYF	TGTGCTAGCAGCTTACAGCGGACTAGCCCACTCGAGCAGTACTTC
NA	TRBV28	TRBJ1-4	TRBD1	CASSPWTGRNEKLFF	TGTGCCAGCAGTCCGTGGACAGGTCGAAATGAAAAACTGTTTTTT
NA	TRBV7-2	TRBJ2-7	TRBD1	CASSFTPGGRTYEQYF	TGTGCCAGCAGCTTCACACCAGGGGGCCGAACCTACGAGCAGTACTTC
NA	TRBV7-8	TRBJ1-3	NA	CASSLMTRPVSGNTIYF	TGTGCCAGCAGCTTAATGACCAGGCCGGTCTCTGGAAACACCATATATTTT
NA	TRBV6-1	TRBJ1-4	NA	CASSEPGTNEKLFF	TGTGCCAGCAGTGAACCTGGGACTAATGAAAAACTGTTTTTT